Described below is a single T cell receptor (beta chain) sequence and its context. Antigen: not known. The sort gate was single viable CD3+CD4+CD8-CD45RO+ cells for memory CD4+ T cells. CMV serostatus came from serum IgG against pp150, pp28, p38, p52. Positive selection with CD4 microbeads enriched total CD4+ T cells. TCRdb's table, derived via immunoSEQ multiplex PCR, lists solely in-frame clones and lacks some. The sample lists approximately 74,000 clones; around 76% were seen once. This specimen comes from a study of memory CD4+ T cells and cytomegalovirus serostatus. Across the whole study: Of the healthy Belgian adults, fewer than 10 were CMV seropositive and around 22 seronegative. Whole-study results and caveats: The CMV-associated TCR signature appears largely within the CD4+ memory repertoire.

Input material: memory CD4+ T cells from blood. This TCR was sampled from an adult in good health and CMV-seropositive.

The CDR3 here is CASSLTRVGGQYF. CDR3 coding DNA: TGTGCCAGCAGCTTGACGAGGGTAGGTGGGCAGTACTTC. The genes are TRBV13 and TRBJ2-7, with TRBD2 as a possible D gene (5 bases). The CDR3 loop spans 13 amino acids. Germline V gives CDR1 PRHDT, CDR2 FYEKMQ (reference sequence). Trimming left V 3 bases short and J 9 bases short, with 15 bases between. Based on the CDR3 plus reference TRBV13 and TRBJ2-7, the full variable domain is AAGVIQSPRHLIKEKRETATLKCYPIPRHDTVYWYQQGPGQDPQFLISFYEKMQSDKGSIPDRFSAQQFSDYHSELNMSSLELGDSALYFCASSLTRVGGQYFGPGTRLTVT.